One and the same sample provided the 9 T cell receptor beta chains below, sequenced in a study of T cell repertoires in ileal Crohn's disease. Time point denoted: neoterminal ileum biopsy at postoperative endoscopy, about 6 months after surgery. Sequencing was performed with immunoSEQ multiplex PCR; in TCRdb, only in-frame clones are kept and a portion is missing. The repertoire holds more than 60,000 clones, with less than 90% as singletons. The sample consisted of ileal tissue. These receptors all come from an adult with Crohn's disease.

The genes are TRBV6-1 and TRBJ1-5, with 7 bases that match TRBD1. Germline V gene lookup returns CDR1 MNHNS and CDR2 SASEGT. The junction had 7 bases not matched to a gene; V was cut back by 0 bases and J by 5 bases. This CDR3 is built from 16 residues. CDR3 loop: CASSEAPTGFYQPQHF. CDR3 bases: TGTGCCAGCAGTGAAGCCCCGACAGGGTTTTATCAGCCCCAGCATTTT.

This clone was seen just once. The J gene is TRBJ1-1, the V gene TRBV28; D gene unclear. Germline V gene data show CDR1 as MDHEN and CDR2 as SYDVKM. Between the trimmed V and J ends, which lost 5 bases and 8 bases, there was a span of 12 bases. The CDR3 extends over 12 amino acids. CDR3 in DNA: TGTGCCAGCAGTCTCCTGCGGGTGGAAGCTTTCTTT. Its protein product is CASSLLRVEAFF.

The J gene is TRBJ2-7, the V gene TRBV5-6, with D tentatively TRBD2 (6 bases). CDR1 SGHDT and CDR2 YYEEEE come from the germline V gene. The CDR3 has 14 residues. The V end was cut by 0 bases, the J end by 7 bases, with 14 bases between. CDR3 DNA sequence: TGTGCCAGCAGCTTGGGACTGGGGGGTCTGGAGCAGTACGTC. Encoded protein: CASSLGLGGLEQYV.

The chain joins TRBV5-8 to TRBJ2-1; 10 bases line up with TRBD2. The CDR3 sequence is 17 residues long. Germline V gene lookup returns CDR1 SGHTS and CDR2 YDEGEE. Losses at the gene ends were 3 bases for V and 5 bases for J; bases not matched to a gene: 11. The CDR3 sequence is CASSSRGLAEGDNEQFF. The CDR3 nucleotides read TGTGCCAGCAGCTCCCGTGGACTAGCGGAAGGGGACAATGAGCAGTTCTTC.

This clone was seen a single time. This chain uses TRBV7-6 with TRBJ1-6, with D tentatively TRBD1 (6 bases). Per germline, CDR1 SGHVS and CDR2 FNYEAQ. The V and J ends lost 0 bases and 7 bases respectively, with 13 bases between them. The length of the CDR3 is 16 residues. The CDR3 DNA sequence: TGTGCCAGCAGCTTAGCGGCGGCAGGGACAAATTCACCCCTCCACTTT. It encodes CASSLAAAGTNSPLHF.

This clone was observed a single time. The V call is TRBV6-5, the J call TRBJ1-2; a possible D gene is TRBD1 (6 bases). Germline CDR1 and CDR2: MNHEY and SVGAGI. V lost 5 bases and J 2 bases, leaving 15 bases between the germline ends. The CDR3 has 15 residues. The CDR3 coding sequence is TGTGCCAGCAGTAATACAGGGAACGACAACTATGGCTACACCTTC. Amino acids: CASSNTGNDNYGYTF.

The chain has TRBV7-9 and TRBJ1-3; no clear D. Trimming took off 5 bases at V and 4 bases at J, with 3 bases between the two ends. CDR1 SEHNR and CDR2 FQNEAQ come from the germline V gene (reference sequence). The CDR3 spans 11 residues. The CDR3 protein is CASSQGNTIYF. The CDR3 DNA reads TGTGCCAGCAGCCAGGGAAACACCATATATTTT.

The V call is TRBV2, the J call TRBJ2-6, with 8 nucleotides matching TRBD1. V lost 7 bases and J lost 0; bases outside the gene matches: 5. The CDR3 contains 16 residues. Germline CDR1 reads SNHLY; CDR2 reads FYNNEI. For the CDR3, the DNA is TGTGCCAGCATTCGGGACAGGCTCTCTGGGGCCAACGTCCTGACTTTC. This gives the protein CASIRDRLSGANVLTF. Looking up the rest from reference TRBV2 and TRBJ2-6 gives the full variable domain: EPEVTQTPSHQVTQMGQEVILRCVPISNHLYFYWYRQILGQKVEFLVSFYNNEISEKSEIFDDQFSVERPDGSNFTLKIRSTKLEDSAMYFCASIRDRLSGANVLTFGAGSRLTVL.

This clone was seen just once. This chain joins TRBV27 and TRBJ1-5; 10 bases align to TRBD1. This CDR3 spans 15 amino acids. Germline V gene lookup returns CDR1 MNHEY and CDR2 SMNVEV (reference sequence). Germline trimming cut 6 bases from V and 5 bases from J; bases unmatched to any gene: 7. CDR3 DNA sequence: TGTGCCAGCAGCAAGACAGGGGGCGCTTATCAGCCCCAGCATTTT. Residues: CASSKTGGAYQPQHF.